This is a list of T cell receptor beta chains from one sample in a study of blood T cell repertoires in COVID-19. Clones were read by immunoSEQ multiplex PCR, and TCRdb kept only the in-frame ones, dropping some. The sample holds about 190,000 clones; roughly four fifths are singletons and the top ten take around 12%. Material: peripheral blood. Source of these receptors: a woman between 45 and 65 years old with acute or convalescent COVID-19. Each CDR3 is given with its conserved first and last residue. A D gene is named only where the DNA matches it firmly. Not every row has a clone size; where given, it reads once, few, many or a size class.

CASTPGRNTEAFF,TGTGCCAGCACCCCGGGGAGGAACACTGAAGCTTTCTTT,TRBV27,TRBJ1-1,-,-
CATSRARGGQPQHF,TGTGCCACCAGCAGAGCGAGGGGGGGTCAGCCCCAGCATTTT,TRBV15,TRBJ1-5,-,-
CASSQDRTANYGYTF,TGCGCCAGCAGCCAAGATAGGACAGCTAACTATGGCTACACCTTC,TRBV4-3,TRBJ1-2,-,-
CASTRDSKRTDTQYF,TGTGCCAGCACCCGGGACAGTAAGCGCACAGATACGCAGTATTTT,TRBV2,TRBJ2-3,once,TRBD1
CASSPSPPGTDNSPLHF,TGTGCCAGCAGCCCCAGCCCACCCGGGACAGATAATTCACCCCTCCACTTT,TRBV9,TRBJ1-6,-,TRBD1
CASSDRDRGPTNEKLFF,TGTGCCAGCAGTGACCGGGACAGGGGTCCAACTAATGAAAAACTGTTTTTT,TRBV6-2/TRBV6-3,TRBJ1-4,-,TRBD1
CASSFYRTDTQYF,TGTGCCAGCAGCTTCTACCGCACAGATACGCAGTATTTT,TRBV7-2,TRBJ2-3,-,-
CASSIFPASEIAKNIQYF,TGTGCCAGTAGTATTTTTCCGGCTAGTGAGATAGCCAAAAACATTCAGTACTTC,TRBV19,TRBJ2-4,-,-
CASSFLREKLFF,TGTGCCAGCAGTTTTCTGAGAGAAAAACTGTTTTTT,TRBV28,TRBJ1-4,-,-
CASSPEPGGSVTEAFF,TGTGCCAGCAGCCCCGAACCAGGGGGCTCGGTCACTGAAGCTTTCTTT,TRBV5-4,TRBJ1-1,many,TRBD1
CAWSVLYEQYF,TGTGCCTGGAGTGTACTCTACGAGCAGTACTTC,TRBV30,TRBJ2-7,many,-
CASSTKRQGVVDYGYTF,TGTGCCAGTAGTACCAAAAGGCAGGGGGTCGTGGACTATGGCTACACCTTC,TRBV19,TRBJ1-2,-,TRBD1
CASSYGPGYEQYF,TGTGCCAGCAGTTACGGTCCCGGGTACGAGCAGTACTTC,TRBV6-5,TRBJ2-7,-,-
CASSLSPPREQFF,TGTGCCAGCAGCTTAAGCCCCCCGAGGGAGCAGTTCTTC,TRBV11-2,TRBJ2-1,-,-
CASKGTGGDAGELFF,TGTGCCAGCAAGGGGACAGGGGGGGACGCCGGGGAGCTGTTTTTT,TRBV2,TRBJ2-2,once,TRBD1
CASSDLAGDSNQPQHF,TGTGCCAGCAGTGATTTGGCGGGGGATAGCAATCAGCCCCAGCATTTT,TRBV2,TRBJ1-5,-,-